The source of this TCR beta chain is a study of radiotherapy plus CTLA-4 blockade in lung cancer listed by TCRdb under 2018. The study in broad terms: Among the enrolled patients, 15% to 20% had an objective response, and 31% reached disease control. Here is what the overall study found, with its caveats: TCR clones derived from tumors expanded in peripheral blood after treatment with radiotherapy and ipilimumab. The strongest predictors of response, as reported, were early dynamic changes in blood T cell clones along with a rise in serum interferon-beta after radiation.

In this study, focal radiation therapy paired with CTLA-4 blockade (ipilimumab) was tested in patients who had chemo-refractory metastatic non-small-cell lung cancer. CDR1 and CDR2, per the germline V gene (reference sequence), are SEHNR and FQNEAQ. V trim: 5 bases; J trim: 8 bases; unmatched bases: 10. The CDR3 spans 17 residues, from the cysteine through the phenylalanine. The entry retains the CDR3 DNA only, 51 bases that are in frame from base 1. Details on this clone: Its specific antigen is unknown. The input lacks base qualities; no much larger clone sits a single base away.

The receptor library was made with the immunoSEQ multiplex PCR assay. The table comes from immuneACCESS by way of TCRdb, which keeps in-frame sequences with V and J called. Part of the clones is missing from these tables; in studies checked, under half for an unresolved V gene and the rest for unknown reasons. The sample includes some 87,000 clones, with roughly four fifths observed a single time. Roughly 15% of the sample belongs to the ten largest clones. Sequenced material: peripheral blood, taken from a patient treated with radiotherapy plus ipilimumab. This receptor was identified in a human donor with non-small cell lung cancer that progressed on radiotherapy plus ipilimumab. This chain is built from TRBV7-9 and TRBJ2-3, and 16 junctional nucleotides match TRBD2. CDR3 sequence: CASSPPGLAGGRGTQYF. The bases read TGTGCCAGCAGCCCGCCGGGACTAGCGGGGGGGCGCGGTACGCAGTATTTT.